This TCR beta chain was identified in a study of blood T cell repertoires in COVID-19. CDR1 is SQVTM and CDR2 is ANQGSEA in the germline V gene. The CDR3 has 13 amino acids. Trimming removed 4 bases from V and 6 bases from J; junction bases left unmatched: 6. Data came from immunoSEQ multiplex PCR; TCRdb stores just in-frame clones and leaves some out. The repertoire holds nearly 50,000 clones, with roughly 86% as singletons. The sequencing sample was made of peripheral blood. The chain combines TRBV29-1 with TRBJ1-5; TRBD1 matches at 7 bases. This clonotype was obtained from a woman aged 60-75 years with acute or convalescent COVID-19. The CDR3 reads CSVVDRAGQPQHF. The CDR3 DNA reads as TGCAGCGTTGTAGACAGGGCCGGTCAGCCCCAGCATTTT.